Below, 10 T cell receptor beta chains from the same sample are listed, as sequenced in a study of cytomegalovirus exposure and HLA in healthy donors. The study ran its PCR with 60 Vbeta and 13 Jbeta primers. TCRdb's table, derived via immunoSEQ multiplex PCR, lists solely in-frame clones and lacks some. This repertoire shows under 200,000 clones, around 80% found once; its top ten account for approximately 6.5%. Sequenced sample: PBMCs. Every receptor here comes from a male donor in good health and CMV-seropositive.

The chain carries TRBV30 and TRBJ1-2; 7 bases line up with TRBD1. Germline-derived CDR1 and CDR2 are GTSNPN and SVGIG (reference sequence). V shed 1 base, J shed 5 bases, and the junction held 7 bases outside the gene matches. The CDR3 runs to 14 residues. CDR3 sequence (DNA): TGTGCCTGGAGTGGACAGGGAGGTTTTTATGGCTACACCTTC. It encodes CAWSGQGGFYGYTF.

The V call is TRBV5-4, the J call TRBJ1-1, with D perhaps TRBD1 (5 bases). Per the germline V gene, CDR1 is SGHNT and CDR2 is YYREEE (reference sequence). The CDR3 has 14 amino acids. The V and J ends lost 2 bases and 0 bases respectively, with 8 bases between them. The CDR3 is CASSFGDLNTEAFF. CDR3 nucleotide sequence: TGTGCCAGCAGCTTCGGGGACTTGAACACTGAAGCTTTCTTT.

The rearrangement links TRBV5-1 to TRBJ2-3, with 9 bases matching TRBD2. With 4 bases clipped from V and 2 bases from J, the junction kept 11 bases outside the gene matches. The CDR3 has 17 residues. CDR1 and CDR2 (germline): SGHRS, YFSETQ. The CDR3 DNA follows: TGCGCCAGCAGCCTTAGCGGGAGCGGGAGGCCCACAGATACGCAGTATTTT. This translates into CASSLSGSGRPTDTQYF.

This clone was counted only a few times. J is TRBJ2-7 and V is TRBV6-5; possibly TRBD2 for D (6 bases). This CDR3 spans 13 amino acids. V was cut by 5 bases and J by 0 bases, with 8 bases left in between. Germline V gene lookup returns CDR1 MNHEY and CDR2 SVGAGI. CDR3 DNA sequence: TGTGCCAGCAGTAGCGGGCGCTCCTACGAGCAGTACTTC. Translating gives CASSSGRSYEQYF.

The chain has TRBV10-3 and TRBJ2-7; D gene unclear. This CDR3 is 11 amino acids long. The germline V and J ends were trimmed by 7 bases and 2 bases, with 6 bases remaining between them. The V gene's germline CDR1 is ENHRY and CDR2 SYGVKD. CDR3 DNA sequence: TGTGCCATCAAAAGCGCCTACGAGCAGTACTTC. It specifies CAIKSAYEQYF.

The chain combines TRBV19 with TRBJ2-7; 10 bases align to TRBD2. This CDR3 is 15 amino acids long. The trim removed 5 bases at V and 6 bases at J, leaving 10 bases unmatched. From germline, CDR1 is LNHDA and CDR2 SQIVND (reference sequence). In nucleotides, the CDR3 is TGTGCCAGTAGTTTCCGACTAGCGGGTACGGTCGAGCAGTACTTC. Translation gives CASSFRLAGTVEQYF.

This clone was detected only a few times. V usage is TRBV7-6 and J usage is TRBJ1-1; TRBD1 is a possible D gene (6 bases). The CDR3 has 15 amino acids. Germline CDR1 reads SGHVS; CDR2 reads FNYEAQ. The germline V and J ends were trimmed by 2 bases and 2 bases, with 12 bases remaining between them. This CDR3 reads CASSLQGGINTEAFF. Here the CDR3 DNA reads TGTGCCAGCAGCTTACAAGGGGGAATAAACACTGAAGCTTTCTTT.

The rearrangement links TRBV12-2 to TRBJ2-3; TRBD2, the D gene given by the table, was not confirmed from the DNA. TRBV12-2 is classified as a pseudogene. This CDR3 region has 18 residues. The CDR3 bases are TGTGCAAGTCGCTTAGGATCGGACTGGCGGGGGATCACAGATACGCAGTATTTT. It encodes CASRLGSDWRGITDTQYF.

CDR3 sequence reads: CASSLGEPAPSYNEQFF. CDR3 nucleotides: TGTGCCAGCAGCCTCGGGGAGCCAGCGCCCTCCTACAATGAGCAGTTCTTC. J is TRBJ2-1 and V is TRBV5-4, with a tentative D call TRBD2 (5 bases). The germline V and J ends were trimmed by 4 bases and 0 bases, with 17 bases remaining between them. Germline CDR1 SGHNT, CDR2 YYREEE (reference sequence). The CDR3 loop spans 17 amino acids.

The V call is TRBV9, the J call TRBJ1-1; no reliable D call. The germline CDR1 and CDR2 sequences are SGDLS and YYNGEE. V was trimmed by 3 bases and J by 5 bases, leaving 11 bases between them. The CDR3 consists of 13 residues. The CDR3 loop is CASSGEARTEAFF. In DNA, the CDR3 is TGTGCCAGCAGCGGGGAGGCGAGGACTGAAGCTTTCTTT.